The source of this T cell receptor (beta chain) is a study of beta chain features in type 1 diabetes. Study conclusions and caveats: Compared with healthy donors, patients appeared to share more similar naive, central memory and regulatory TCRB repertoires. Type 1 diabetes patients had TCRB CDR3s that were shorter (moderately but significantly so) in all four CD4+ subsets.

This clone has just a few counts. Its target is not known. Sorting of CD4+ naive, central memory, regulatory and stem cell-like memory cells was performed via CD45RO/CCR7/CD25/CD127/CD95/CD27. Expressed TCRB transcripts were sequenced, since all the RNA that had been isolated was reverse transcribed. Generated by immunoSEQ multiplex PCR, the TCRdb table keeps only in-frame clones and is missing some. The data show roughly 700,000 clones, with about an eighth seen just once and around 0.022% held by the top ten. J was trimmed by 0 bases and V by 4 bases; bases with no gene match: 11. This CDR3 region has 16 residues. Germline CDR1 and CDR2: GTSNPN and SVGIG (reference sequence).

The sequenced material came from naive CD4+ T cells from blood. This sequence originates from a man aged 18-30 years with type 1 diabetes. The V gene is TRBV30, the J gene TRBJ1-1; 7 bases fit TRBD1. CDR3 residues: CAWIVGTAILNTEAFF. In DNA form, the CDR3 reads TGTGCCTGGATCGTCGGGACAGCTATTCTGAACACTGAAGCTTTCTTT.